This record concerns one T cell receptor beta chain sequence. Its specificity is not known. It was at deep level that the assay was run. Sequencing was performed with immunoSEQ multiplex PCR; in TCRdb, only in-frame clones are kept and a portion is missing. The data contain 2 million to 2.5 million clones, 85% to 95% of them singletons. The naive CD8 subset, CD45RO-negative cells positively selected for CCR7, excluded terminally differentiated effector memory CD45RA+ cells. These data belong to a study of shared clonotypes between healthy human individuals. Losses at the gene ends were 1 base for V and 5 bases for J; bases not matched to a gene: 7. The CDR3 is 15 residues long. Germline V gene lookup returns CDR1 MNHEY and CDR2 SMNVEV (reference sequence). Study observations and caveats: Sampling used blood alone; tissue repertoires probably differ.

The clonotype comes from a man aged 18 to 29 in good health. Sequenced input: naive CD8+ T cells sorted from blood. The V gene is TRBV27, the J gene TRBJ2-7; 8 bases are a match to TRBD1. CDR3 sequence: CASSLWSTGAHEQYF. The CDR3 coding sequence is TGTGCCAGCAGTTTATGGTCGACAGGGGCCCACGAGCAGTACTTC.